This TCR beta chain emerged from a study of CD8 T cells in ankylosing spondylitis. Study results and limitations: Reported data indicate significant enrichment of disease-linked clones within matched ankylosing spondylitis synovial fluid. Certain motif variants had earlier appeared in reactive arthritis synovial fluid and blood. A TCR beta motif made of 7 to 9 highly homologous variants seemed typical of ankylosing spondylitis blood. CD8+ cells made up the disease-linked clones, which were relatively rare in peripheral blood.

Trimming cost V 6 bases and J 0 bases, with 20 bases left between them. The CDR3 totals 18 residues. CDR1 is SGHAT, CDR2 FQDESV, per germline (reference sequence). Only a few counts were recorded for this clonotype. Antigen unknown. Molecular-barcoded quantitative 5'-RACE produced these TCR beta libraries. From the 5' RACE reads, TCRdb called clonotypes with MiXCR, one entry per CDR3 protein. Among about 540,000 distinct CDR3 sequences listed, roughly 13% were seen once. This TCR derives from a male donor with ankylosing spondylitis. This chain joins TRBV11-1 and TRBJ2-2; D is undetermined. Sequencing used blood, either unsorted or a sorted T cell fraction (not recorded which). CDR3 nucleotide sequence: TGTGCCAGCAGTCTACCATTGCTATACCTCTCGAACACCGGGGAGCTGTTTTTT. Translating gives CASSLPLLYLSNTGELFF.